Shown below are 24 T cell receptor beta chains from a single sample sequenced in a study of blood T cell repertoires in COVID-19. Repertoires were generated with immunoSEQ multiplex PCR, while TCRdb's copy carries only in-frame clones and drops some. In the table there are fewer than 150,000 clones, about 80% of which are singletons. The sample comprised peripheral blood. These receptors originate from a human donor in a cohort sampled during active COVID-19.

The chain uses TRBV9 and TRBJ2-1; D remains unclear. The CDR3 contains 14 residues. CDR1 and CDR2 (germline): SGDLS, YYNGEE. V gave up 2 bases and J gave up 3 bases, with 9 bases separating them. CDR3 DNA sequence: TGTGCCAGCAGCGTTGGTAGCTTCTACAATGAGCAGTTCTTC. Protein: CASSVGSFYNEQFF.

The J gene is TRBJ1-2, the V gene TRBV19; D ambiguous. Germline V lookup: CDR1 LNHDA, CDR2 SQIVND (reference sequence). The CDR3 consists of 18 residues. V dropped 1 base and J dropped 0 bases, with 18 bases sitting between them. The CDR3: CASSIGERLHPANYGYTF. DNA for the CDR3: TGTGCCAGTAGTATAGGCGAGAGGCTCCACCCGGCTAACTATGGCTACACCTTC.

The CDR3 region has the DNA TGTGCCAGCTCACCACCGACGGGACAGAGAGCCAATGAGCAGTTCTTC. It codes for CASSPPTGQRANEQFF. This chain joins TRBV18 and TRBJ2-1; 7 bases match TRBD1. The CDR3 sequence is 16 residues long. CDR1 is KGHSH, CDR2 LQKENI, per germline. The V segment lost 0 bases and the J segment 6 bases; nucleotides outside the gene matches: 8.

This clone was observed a few times. V usage is TRBV6-4 and J usage is TRBJ1-1; D is perhaps TRBD1 (6 bases). The germline CDR1 and CDR2 sequences are MRHNA and SNTAGT. Trimming stripped 2 bases from V and 1 base from J, with 8 bases between. CDR3 size: 14 residues. This chain's CDR3 is CASSDRGGNTEAFF. The CDR3 bases are TGTGCCAGCAGTGACCGAGGGGGGAACACTGAAGCTTTCTTT.

This chain joins TRBV6-5 and TRBJ2-7; 9 nucleotides match TRBD1. Losses at the gene ends were 8 bases for V and 2 bases for J; bases not matched to a gene: 4. The CDR3 totals 13 residues. In germline, CDR1 is MNHEY, CDR2 SVGAGI. The CDR3 sequence is CASGTGPTYEQYF. The CDR3 nucleotides are TGTGCCAGCGGGACAGGGCCAACCTACGAGCAGTACTTC.

The genes are TRBV5-6 and TRBJ2-2; 8 nucleotides line up with TRBD1. V dropped 4 bases and J dropped 4; count of bases not matched to a gene: 6. Per the germline V gene, CDR1 is SGHDT and CDR2 is YYEEEE. The CDR3 extends over 15 amino acids. The CDR3 DNA follows: TGTGCCAGCAGCGCCGGGACAGGTCCCACCGGGGAGCTGTTTTTT. Translating it yields CASSAGTGPTGELFF.

The J gene is TRBJ1-3, the V gene TRBV4-2, with 7 bases fitting TRBD1. Germline V gene data show CDR1 as LGHNA and CDR2 as YNFKEQ. The CDR3 totals 18 residues. With V trimmed by 4 bases and J by 3 bases, 15 bases remained unmatched. DNA for the CDR3: TGTGCCAGCAGCCCCGCTTCGGCAGGGGGTGTATTTGGAAACACCATATATTTT. Its protein is CASSPASAGGVFGNTIYF.

The DNA of the CDR3 is TGTGCCATCAGTGGTAGACAGGCCGAGTCCTACGAGCAGTACTTC. Translated: CAISGRQAESYEQYF. V gene TRBV10-3 combines with J gene TRBJ2-7, with D possibly being TRBD1 (6 bases). This CDR3 comprises 15 residues. CDR1 ENHRY and CDR2 SYGVKD come from the germline V gene. V gave up 4 bases and J gave up 1 base, with 14 bases separating them.

This clone was seen once. Distinct nucleotide sequences in the sample also encode this CDR3. The V gene is TRBV25-1, the J gene TRBJ2-7, with D unresolved. Between the trimmed V and J ends, which lost 5 bases and 1 base, there was a span of 3 bases. The CDR3 is 11 amino acids. Germline V gene sequence: CDR1 MGHDK, CDR2 SYGVNS. CDR3 sequence: CASSLSYEQYF. CDR3 DNA sequence: TGTGCCAGCAGTCTATCCTACGAGCAGTACTTC.

The V gene is TRBV10-2, the J gene TRBJ2-2; perhaps TRBD2 as D (5 bases). Germline V CDR1 and CDR2: WSHSY, SAAADI. The CDR3 totals 16 residues. V was shortened by 7 bases and J by 3 bases, with 18 bases between the two germline ends. The CDR3 is CASTERLVDYTGELFF. Written as DNA, the CDR3 is TGCGCCAGCACCGAGCGGTTGGTAGACTACACCGGGGAGCTGTTTTTT.

The chain recombines TRBV28 with TRBJ1-2; 10 bases align to TRBD1. Germline V gives CDR1 MDHEN, CDR2 SYDVKM. The V gene end was trimmed by 4 bases and the J gene end by 7 bases; junction bases not matched to a gene: 12. The CDR3 has 16 amino acids. CDR3 amino acids: CASSYTTGGPLGGYTF. The CDR3 DNA reads TGTGCCAGCAGTTACACGACAGGGGGCCCTCTCGGTGGCTACACCTTC.

V is TRBV12-3 or TRBV12-4 and J is TRBJ2-1, with 7 bases fitting TRBD1. The V gene end was trimmed by 6 bases and the J gene end by 7 bases; junction bases not matched to a gene: 3. The CDR3 is made up of 12 amino acids. CDR3 coding DNA: TGTGCCAGCAGGCCGACAGGGAATGAGCAGTTCTTC. This encodes CASRPTGNEQFF.

This rearrangement joins TRBV7-8 to TRBJ2-3, with TRBD2 matching 8 bases. V was clipped by 5 bases and J by 4 bases; unmatched bases: 14. Germline V lookup: CDR1 SGHVS, CDR2 FQNEAQ. The CDR3 runs 17 residues. The DNA of the CDR3 is TGTGCCAGCAGCCGAATGTGGACCTCGGGGGGGCCAGATACGCAGTATTTT. It encodes CASSRMWTSGGPDTQYF.

This chain links TRBV18 with TRBJ1-1; D gene uncertain. The CDR3 loop spans 13 amino acids. From germline, CDR1 is KGHSH and CDR2 LQKENI. V dropped 3 bases and J dropped 11 bases, with 16 bases sitting between them. The CDR3 sequence is CASSPIVGELAFF. CDR3 DNA sequence: TGTGCCAGCTCACCGATAGTCGGGGAATTGGCTTTCTTT.

The rearrangement uses TRBV6-7 and TRBJ1-1, with 7 bases matching TRBD1. TRBV6-7 is an ORF; its function is uncertain. With V trimmed by 6 bases and J by 5 bases, 9 bases remained unmatched. This CDR3 has 14 amino acids. DNA for the CDR3: TGTGCCAGCAGGTACCTGCTGACAGGGACTGAAGCTTTCTTT. As protein: CASRYLLTGTEAFF.

The chain carries TRBV3-1 (or the pseudogene TRBV3-2) and TRBJ1-3; the match to TRBD1 covers 8 bases. The J segment lost 1 base and the V segment lost 6 bases, leaving 2 bases of the junction unmatched. This CDR3 has 14 amino acids. Germline lookup yields CDR1 LGHDT and CDR2 YNNKEL (reference sequence). Written as DNA, the CDR3 is TGTGCCAGCAGGGGGACAGGATCTGGAAACACCATATATTTT. Translating it yields CASRGTGSGNTIYF.

The J gene is TRBJ2-1, the V gene TRBV2; no firm D call. Trimming shortened V by 6 bases and J by 4 bases, and 10 bases separated the two germline ends. This CDR3 has 13 amino acids. Looked up from germline, CDR1 is SNHLY and CDR2 is FYNNEI. The chain's CDR3 is CASSRDSYNEQFF. Here the CDR3 DNA reads TGTGCCAGCAGCCGCGACTCTTACAATGAGCAGTTCTTC. Supplemented by reference TRBV2 and TRBJ2-1, the full variable domain reads EPEVTQTPSHQVTQMGQEVILRCVPISNHLYFYWYRQILGQKVEFLVSFYNNEISEKSEIFDDQFSVERPDGSNFTLKIRSTKLEDSAMYFCASSRDSYNEQFFGPGTRLTVL.

J is TRBJ2-2 and V is TRBV19; 13 bases match TRBD2. The ends lost 7 bases at V and 6 bases at J; junction bases unmatched: 5. The CDR3 consists of 15 residues. Germline values: CDR1 LNHDA, CDR2 SQIVND (reference sequence). This CDR3 is CASIPGLAGSGELFF. Here the CDR3 DNA reads TGTGCCAGTATTCCGGGACTAGCGGGGTCCGGGGAGCTGTTTTTT.

The chain has TRBV19 and TRBJ1-1; TRBD1 might be the D (6 bases). The CDR3 is 16 residues long. In germline, CDR1 is LNHDA, CDR2 SQIVND (reference sequence). V was cut by 5 bases and J by 2 bases, with 18 bases left in between. This CDR3 is CASSPIQGRGNTEAFF. DNA of the CDR3: TGTGCCAGTAGTCCTATTCAGGGCAGGGGAAACACTGAAGCTTTCTTT.

This chain joins TRBV18 and TRBJ2-7, with 14 bases that match TRBD2. Unmatched junction bases numbered 3, after V lost 4 bases and J lost 4 bases. The CDR3 is 15 amino acids. Germline V CDR1 and CDR2: KGHSH, LQKENI. CDR3 nucleotides: TGTGCCAGCTCACTCGGGACTAGCGGGGGTTACGAGCAGTACTTC. This gives the protein CASSLGTSGGYEQYF. Drawing the rest from reference TRBV18 and TRBJ2-7, the complete variable domain is NAGVMQNPRHLVRRRGQEARLRCSPMKGHSHVYWYRQLPEEGLKFMVYLQKENIIDESGMPKERFSAEFPKEGPSILRIQQVVRGDSAAYFCASSLGTSGGYEQYFGPGTRLTVT.

This chain joins TRBV5-1 and TRBJ2-2, with TRBD2 identical over 16 bases. The trim removed 7 bases at V and 4 bases at J, leaving 10 bases unmatched. The CDR3 extends over 18 amino acids. Germline V CDR1 and CDR2: SGHRS, YFSETQ. CDR3 protein: CASAPGLAGGQVTGELFF. In DNA, the CDR3 is TGCGCCAGCGCCCCGGGACTAGCGGGGGGGCAGGTCACCGGGGAGCTGTTTTTT. Full variable domain (remainder filled in from reference TRBV5-1 and TRBJ2-2): KAGVTQTPRYLIKTRGQQVTLSCSPISGHRSVSWYQQTPGQGLQFLFEYFSETQRNKGNFPGRFSGRQFSNSRSEMNVSTLELGDSALYLCASAPGLAGGQVTGELFFGEGSRLTVL.

The chain is built from TRBV2 and TRBJ2-1, with D hard to call. Germline loops: CDR1 SNHLY, CDR2 FYNNEI. Trimming took 4 bases from V and 7 from J, leaving 5 bases between them. The CDR3 runs to 11 residues. DNA for the CDR3: TGTGCCAGCAGTGTGCGGAATGAGCAGTTCTTC. Its protein is CASSVRNEQFF.

The CDR3 DNA sequence: TGTGCCAGCCTCTCAGATTCCTACGAGCAGTACTTC. As protein: CASLSDSYEQYF. This chain uses TRBV6-5 with TRBJ2-7; D is ambiguous. V was shortened by 8 bases and J by 1 base, with 9 bases between the two germline ends. The germline CDR1 and CDR2 sequences are MNHEY and SVGAGI. The CDR3 contains 12 residues.

The CDR3, as DNA: TGTGCCAGCACCGGGACAGGGGACCACACCATATATTTT. It yields the protein CASTGTGDHTIYF. The chain uses TRBV14 and TRBJ1-3; 10 bases match TRBD1. The V gene end was trimmed by 7 bases and the J gene end by 8 bases; junction bases not matched to a gene: 5. The CDR3 is made up of 13 amino acids. Germline lookup yields CDR1 SGHDN and CDR2 FVKESK.